What follows are 22 T cell receptor beta chains derived from one specimen sequenced in a study of cytomegalovirus exposure and HLA in healthy donors. The study ran its PCR with 60 Vbeta and 13 Jbeta primers. Generated by immunoSEQ multiplex PCR, the TCRdb table keeps only in-frame clones and is missing some. The table records roughly 290,000 clones, approximately 80% of them present only once. Sequences were obtained from PBMCs. The receptors come from a girl aged 2 to 9 in good health and CMV-seronegative.

The CDR3: CASSLAVRTRDNEAFF. As DNA, the CDR3 is TGCGCCAGCAGCTTGGCCGTCAGGACGAGGGACAATGAAGCTTTCTTT. The chain combines TRBV5-1 with TRBJ1-1, with a weak D call TRBD1 (6 bases). Trimming stripped 0 bases from V and 7 bases from J, with 19 bases between. The CDR3 has 16 residues. Germline CDR1 reads SGHRS; CDR2 reads YFSETQ.

This clone showed up just a few times. The genes are TRBV6-5 and TRBJ1-3, with D possibly being TRBD1 (6 bases). CDR3 length: 15 residues. The germline CDR1 and CDR2 sequences are MNHEY and SVGAGI. The germline V and J ends were trimmed by 5 bases and 2 bases, with 13 bases remaining between them. CDR3 in amino acids: CASSRKQGPGNTIYF. CDR3 sequence (DNA): TGTGCCAGCAGTCGAAAACAGGGACCTGGAAACACCATATATTTT.

This chain connects TRBV28 to TRBJ2-7; TRBD2 matches 9 bases. Losses at the gene ends were 2 bases for V and 6 bases for J; bases not matched to a gene: 5. The CDR3 is 14 residues long. Germline CDR1 MDHEN, CDR2 SYDVKM. The CDR3 protein is CASSLVSSGTEQYF. The CDR3 bases are TGTGCCAGCAGTTTAGTATCTAGCGGGACCGAGCAGTACTTC.

The sample holds a few counts of this clone. The genes are TRBV10-3 and TRBJ2-3; tentative D call: TRBD2 (6 bases). Germline CDR1 ENHRY, CDR2 SYGVKD. The CDR3 spans 16 residues. Trimming took off 6 bases at V and 3 bases at J, with 19 bases between the two ends. CDR3 sequence reads: CAIRGVGLRSTDTQYF. Here the CDR3 DNA reads TGTGCCATCAGGGGCGTCGGACTACGATCTACAGATACGCAGTATTTT.

The chain couples TRBV5-1 to TRBJ2-1, with 7 bases that match TRBD1. The CDR3 contains 12 residues. V was pared by 3 bases and J by 10 bases, with 4 bases of the junction left unmatched. CDR1 is SGHRS, CDR2 YFSETQ, per germline. Written as DNA, the CDR3 is TGCGCCAGCAGCTCTGACAGGGTCGAGCAGTTCTTC. Protein: CASSSDRVEQFF.

The rearrangement joins TRBV6-1 to TRBJ1-1, with a weak D call TRBD1 (5 bases). With 3 bases removed from V and 4 bases from J, the gap between germline ends came to 15 bases. CDR3 length: 15 amino acids. Germline V gene data show CDR1 as MNHNS and CDR2 as SASEGT. The chain's CDR3 is CASSEGSGRTTEAFF. CDR3 coding DNA: TGTGCCAGCAGTGAGGGGTCAGGGAGGACCACTGAAGCTTTCTTT.

This rearrangement joins TRBV28 to TRBJ1-2; D call uncertain. Germline-derived CDR1 and CDR2 are MDHEN and SYDVKM. The germline V and J ends were trimmed by 2 bases and 1 base, with 11 bases remaining between them. The CDR3 is 15 residues long. This chain's CDR3 is CASSLPAGGNYGYTF. CDR3 coding DNA: TGTGCCAGCAGTTTACCCGCTGGAGGTAACTATGGCTACACCTTC.

The rearrangement joins TRBV28 to TRBJ2-7, with TRBD1 matching 10 bases. The V segment lost 7 bases and the J segment 4 bases; nucleotides outside the gene matches: 7. The CDR3 is 14 residues long. Germline CDR1 reads MDHEN; CDR2 reads SYDVKM. CDR3: CASIRGGQGYEQYF. DNA for the CDR3: TGTGCCAGCATCAGAGGGGGACAGGGGTACGAGCAGTACTTC.

The chain has TRBV6-5 and TRBJ1-2; 7 bases fit TRBD1. With V trimmed by 4 bases and J by 4 bases, 6 bases remained unmatched. The CDR3 sequence is 14 residues long. Germline V gene sequence: CDR1 MNHEY, CDR2 SVGAGI. The CDR3 here is CASSSWTGFYGYTF. DNA of the CDR3: TGTGCCAGCAGTTCCTGGACAGGATTCTATGGCTACACCTTC.

This clone was seen more than once but under ten times. J is TRBJ2-7 and V is TRBV19; 10 nucleotides align to TRBD1. CDR1 is LNHDA and CDR2 is SQIVND in the germline V gene (reference sequence). With 7 bases clipped from V and 5 bases from J, the junction kept 8 bases outside the gene matches. The CDR3 is 14 residues long. CDR3 sequence (DNA): TGTGCCAGTAATCGACAGGGGGCGAGAAACGAGCAGTACTTC. Its translation is CASNRQGARNEQYF.

This clone turned up a few times. The gene calls are TRBV11-2 and TRBJ2-5; no clear D. Germline V gene data show CDR1 as SGHAT and CDR2 as FQNNGV. The V end was cut by 5 bases, the J end by 4 bases, with 11 bases between. The CDR3 loop spans 13 amino acids. The CDR3 spells CASSLEPLETQYF. The CDR3 DNA is TGTGCCAGCAGCCTGGAGCCTCTAGAGACCCAGTACTTC.

This sequence joins TRBV6-1 and TRBJ1-1; D perhaps matches TRBD1 (6 bases). Germline CDR1 MNHNS, CDR2 SASEGT. The germline V and J ends were trimmed by 6 bases and 3 bases, with 14 bases remaining between them. The length of the CDR3 is 14 residues. Written as DNA, the CDR3 is TGTGCCAGCAGGACGACAGGATATGACACTGAAGCTTTCTTT. Residues: CASRTTGYDTEAFF.

The J gene is TRBJ2-5, the V gene TRBV7-3; 7 bases map to TRBD2. Per the germline V gene, CDR1 is SGHTA and CDR2 is FQGTGA. The CDR3 has 15 residues. Germline trimming cut 5 bases from V and 6 bases from J; bases unmatched to any gene: 12. The CDR3 sequence is CASSPLKGGDKTQYF. Written as DNA, the CDR3 is TGTGCCAGCAGCCCTCTTAAGGGAGGGGATAAGACCCAGTACTTC.

The V and J genes are TRBV28 and TRBJ1-4, with a possible D match to TRBD1 (5 bases). The germline V gene has CDR1 MDHEN and CDR2 SYDVKM. Trimming pared 6 bases from V and 5 bases from J, leaving 13 bases between. This CDR3 has 14 residues. CDR3 coding DNA: TGTGCCAGCAGAACCAGGGAGGCAAATGAAAAACTGTTTTTT. It translates to CASRTREANEKLFF. The whole variable domain, remainder taken from reference TRBV28 and TRBJ1-4, is DVKVTQSSRYLVKRTGEKVFLECVQDMDHENMFWYRQDPGLGLRLIYFSYDVKMKEKGDIPEGYSVSREKKERFSLILESASTNQTSMYLCASRTREANEKLFFGSGTQLSVL.

This rearrangement joins TRBV2 to TRBJ1-1, with a tentative D call TRBD1 (5 bases). This CDR3 spans 15 amino acids. Trimming removed 6 bases at V and 2 bases at J, with 16 bases between. Germline-derived CDR1 and CDR2 are SNHLY and FYNNEI. Written as DNA, the CDR3 is TGTGCCAGCAGAGGCCTCAGGGCTGGTAACACTGAAGCTTTCTTT. This translates into CASRGLRAGNTEAFF.

The V call is TRBV7-8, the J call TRBJ1-4; a possible D gene is TRBD1 (5 bases). Trimming stripped 5 bases from V and 8 bases from J, with 9 bases between. This CDR3 spans 12 amino acids. The germline gives CDR1 SGHVS, CDR2 FQNEAQ. CDR3 DNA sequence: TGTGCCAGCAGCCGTAACAGGGAAAAACTGTTTTTT. Protein: CASSRNREKLFF.

This chain connects TRBV7-3 to TRBJ2-3, with TRBD2 matching 9 bases. The CDR3 consists of 15 residues. V was clipped by 4 bases and J by 3 bases; unmatched bases: 5. In germline, CDR1 is SGHTA, CDR2 FQGTGA. CDR3 residues: CASSSSGGLTDTQYF. CDR3 coding DNA: TGTGCCAGCAGCTCGAGCGGGGGGCTGACAGATACGCAGTATTTT.

This chain links TRBV29-1 with TRBJ1-1, with D hard to call. Germline V CDR1 and CDR2: SQVTM, ANQGSEA. V was cut by 4 bases and J by 1 base, with 13 bases left in between. CDR3 size: 14 residues. CDR3 bases: TGCAGCGTTGGCTTTTCGCGGAAGAACACTGAAGCTTTCTTT. Its translation is CSVGFSRKNTEAFF. Full variable domain (missing parts from reference TRBV29-1 and TRBJ1-1): SAVISQKPSRDICQRGTSLTIQCQVDSQVTMMFWYRQQPGQSLTLIATANQGSEATYESGFVIDKFPISRPNLTFSTLTVSNMSPEDSSIYLCSVGFSRKNTEAFFGQGTRLTVV.

Points on this clone: The CDR3 does not close with the conserved phenylalanine or tryptophan, likely indicating a read error. This chain connects TRBV5-6 to TRBJ1-1; D is undetermined. The V and J ends lost 3 bases and 8 bases respectively, with 8 bases between them. The germline gives CDR1 SGHDT, CDR2 YYEEEE. The CDR3 is made up of 11 amino acids. This CDR3 reads CASSSYYEAFL. In DNA, the CDR3 is TGTGCCAGCAGCTCCTATTACGAAGCTTTCCTT.

The rearrangement joins TRBV7-9 to TRBJ1-2; D gene uncertain. Germline assignment: CDR1 SEHNR and CDR2 FQNEAQ (reference sequence). The CDR3 sequence is 14 residues long. Trimming cost V 1 base and J 4 bases, with 10 bases left between them. The CDR3 nucleotides read TGTGCCAGCAGCTTAGTCGGGGAGGTCTATGGCTACACCTTC. Translated: CASSLVGEVYGYTF.

The chain combines TRBV2 with TRBJ1-6, with TRBD1 as a possible D gene (6 bases). Trimming took off 4 bases at V and 13 bases at J, with 23 bases between the two ends. The V gene's germline CDR1 is SNHLY and CDR2 FYNNEI. The CDR3 is 16 residues long. Here the CDR3 reads CASSVQSGTPLAPLHF. CDR3 sequence (DNA): TGTGCCAGCAGTGTCCAATCCGGGACACCCTTAGCGCCCCTCCACTTT.

The chain employs TRBV28 and TRBJ2-5, with 10 bases fitting TRBD1. The ends lost 1 base at V and 6 bases at J; junction bases unmatched: 8. Looked up from germline, CDR1 is MDHEN and CDR2 is SYDVKM. This CDR3 has 16 amino acids. CDR3 coding DNA: TGTGCCAGCAGTTTATTGGTGGGGACAGGGGTGAAGACCCAGTACTTC. Protein sequence: CASSLLVGTGVKTQYF.